These 31 T cell receptor beta chains share one sample of origin, sequenced in a study of blood T cell repertoires in COVID-19. Generated by immunoSEQ multiplex PCR, the TCRdb table keeps only in-frame clones and is missing some. The sample lists around 24,000 clones, roughly 90% seen once, with approximately 31% in the top ten. Specimen: peripheral blood. The receptors here all came from a woman in her 70s with active COVID-19.

The genes are TRBV5-1 and TRBJ2-2; D may be TRBD2 (5 bases). This CDR3 contains 15 residues. Germline assignment: CDR1 SGHRS and CDR2 YFSETQ. With 4 bases removed from V and 0 bases from J, the gap between germline ends came to 10 bases. The CDR3 protein is CASSGGWANTGELFF. CDR3 DNA: TGCGCCAGCAGCGGCGGGTGGGCGAACACCGGGGAGCTGTTTTTT. Supplemented by reference TRBV5-1 and TRBJ2-2, the full variable domain reads KAGVTQTPRYLIKTRGQQVTLSCSPISGHRSVSWYQQTPGQGLQFLFEYFSETQRNKGNFPGRFSGRQFSNSRSEMNVSTLELGDSALYLCASSGGWANTGELFFGEGSRLTVL.

The gene calls are TRBV11-2 and TRBJ2-5, with D perhaps TRBD2 (6 bases). Germline lookup yields CDR1 SGHAT and CDR2 FQNNGV. CDR3 length: 14 amino acids. V was cut by 5 bases and J by 5 bases, with 15 bases left in between. CDR3 sequence: CASSKGPRGETQYF. The DNA of the CDR3 is TGTGCCAGCAGCAAGGGCCCCCGGGGGGAGACCCAGTACTTC.

This chain joins TRBV29-1 and TRBJ2-3; D ambiguous. The CDR3 contains 13 residues. Germline CDR1 is SQVTM and CDR2 is ANQGSEA. Trimming took 3 bases from V and 4 from J, leaving 11 bases between them. The CDR3: CSVDVRRADTQYF. In nucleotides, the CDR3 is TGCAGCGTTGATGTCAGGCGAGCAGATACGCAGTATTTT.

CDR3 nucleotide sequence: TGTGCCAGCATCTTAATGGCGGGACAGATGAACACTGAAGCTTTCTTT. Residues: CASILMAGQMNTEAFF. The genes are TRBV28 and TRBJ1-1, with TRBD1 matching over 7 bases. Germline CDR1 MDHEN, CDR2 SYDVKM. Trimming at V came to 7 bases and at J to 0 bases, leaving 11 bases not matched to a gene. This CDR3 region has 16 residues.

The V gene is TRBV19, the J gene TRBJ2-1; 10 bases map to TRBD2. Germline V gene lookup returns CDR1 LNHDA and CDR2 SQIVND (reference sequence). The CDR3 extends over 14 amino acids. V dropped 9 bases and J dropped 5; count of bases not matched to a gene: 7. CDR3 bases: TGTGCCAGCCGTCGGACTAGCGGACACAATGAGCAGTTCTTC. Its protein is CASRRTSGHNEQFF.

The chain has TRBV9 and TRBJ1-5; possible D gene TRBD1, 5 bases. Germline lookup yields CDR1 SGDLS and CDR2 YYNGEE. This CDR3 comprises 16 residues. Trimming cost V 0 bases and J 0 bases, with 10 bases left between them. CDR3 nucleotide sequence: TGTGCCAGCAGCGTAGGGCCCACAGGTAGCAATCAGCCCCAGCATTTT. This sequence encodes CASSVGPTGSNQPQHF.

This chain connects TRBV7-6 to TRBJ2-1, with a weak D call TRBD1 (5 bases). Germline V gene lookup returns CDR1 SGHVS and CDR2 FNYEAQ. This CDR3 spans 16 amino acids. The V end was cut by 2 bases, the J end by 1 base, with 12 bases between. The CDR3 DNA sequence: TGTGCCAGCAGCTTAAGGGGCGGTGGGTCCTACAATGAGCAGTTCTTC. Translated, it gives CASSLRGGGSYNEQFF.

This clone was counted between two and nine times. The rearrangement links TRBV2 to TRBJ1-5, with 7 bases fitting TRBD1. The CDR3 totals 13 residues. Germline V gene sequence: CDR1 SNHLY, CDR2 FYNNEI. Trimming took 4 bases from V and 4 from J; bases not matched to a gene: 1. The CDR3 sequence: CASSVTGNQPQHF. The CDR3 DNA follows: TGTGCCAGCAGTGTGACAGGGAATCAGCCCCAGCATTTT.

The chain joins TRBV7-4 to TRBJ2-1, with 7 bases matching TRBD1. The germline V gene has CDR1 SGHVT and CDR2 SQSDAQ. Trimming at V came to 4 bases and at J to 0 bases, leaving 6 bases not matched to a gene. The length of the CDR3 is 16 residues. CDR3 sequence: CASSSQGFSSYNEQFF. CDR3 bases: TGTGCCAGCAGCTCACAGGGGTTTAGCTCCTACAATGAGCAGTTCTTC.

The chain recombines TRBV7-8 with TRBJ2-3, with 10 bases matching TRBD2. The CDR3 contains 14 residues. Trimming removed 5 bases from V and 3 bases from J; junction bases left unmatched: 2. From germline, CDR1 is SGHVS and CDR2 FQNEAQ. The CDR3 loop reads CASSLLAGTDTQYF. In DNA form, the CDR3 reads TGTGCCAGCAGCCTACTAGCGGGGACAGATACGCAGTATTTT.

The genes are TRBV7-9 and TRBJ2-2; maybe TRBD2 (6 bases). V was shortened by 5 bases and J by 2 bases, with 12 bases between the two germline ends. The CDR3 is made up of 15 amino acids. Germline V gene data show CDR1 as SEHNR and CDR2 as FQNEAQ (reference sequence). CDR3 sequence (DNA): TGTGCCAGCAGCCTCCGGGGGATTAACACCGGGGAGCTGTTTTTT. Amino acids: CASSLRGINTGELFF.

The chain joins TRBV7-9 to TRBJ2-3, with 7 bases fitting TRBD2. CDR3 length: 15 residues. CDR1 is SEHNR, CDR2 FQNEAQ, per germline (reference sequence). V was clipped by 5 bases and J by 4 bases; unmatched bases: 9. In DNA form, the CDR3 reads TGTGCCAGCAGCGCCCGCCGGGGGGAAGCAGATACGCAGTATTTT. Translating it yields CASSARRGEADTQYF.

This clone was picked up one time. The rearrangement joins TRBV7-2 to TRBJ2-5; 7 bases match TRBD2. With 1 base clipped from V and 3 bases from J, the junction kept 8 bases outside the gene matches. Germline CDR1 SGHTA, CDR2 FQGNSA. The CDR3 runs 16 residues. CDR3 loop: CASSLGSGIYKETQYF. CDR3 DNA: TGTGCCAGCAGCTTAGGAAGCGGGATTTATAAAGAGACCCAGTACTTC. Complete variable domain (other parts from reference TRBV7-2 and TRBJ2-5): GAGVSQSPSNKVTEKGKDVELRCDPISGHTALYWYRQSLGQGLEFLIYFQGNSAPDKSGLPSDRFSAERTGGSVSTLTIQRTQQEDSAVYLCASSLGSGIYKETQYFGPGTRLLVL.

The CDR3 coding sequence is TGTGCCAGCAGCCCCGGACTAGCTAGAGCAGAGACCCAGTACTTC. Translation gives CASSPGLARAETQYF. The V and J genes are TRBV27 and TRBJ2-5; TRBD2 matches 8 bases. The CDR3 runs 15 residues. The V segment lost 6 bases and the J segment 4 bases; nucleotides outside the gene matches: 10. CDR1 is MNHEY and CDR2 is SMNVEV in the germline V gene (reference sequence).

The V gene is TRBV4-2, the J gene TRBJ1-1; 7 bases fit TRBD1. The CDR3 loop spans 16 amino acids. The germline gives CDR1 LGHNA, CDR2 YNFKEQ. J was trimmed by 0 bases and V by 6 bases; bases with no gene match: 10. The CDR3 sequence is CASSSDMGQMNTEAFF. CDR3 nucleotides: TGTGCCAGCAGTTCGGACATGGGACAGATGAACACTGAAGCTTTCTTT.

The chain has TRBV5-4 and TRBJ1-1, with D perhaps TRBD1 (6 bases). The CDR3 spans 12 residues. V was cut by 6 bases and J by 11 bases, with 17 bases left in between. Germline assignment: CDR1 SGHNT and CDR2 YYREEE (reference sequence). For the CDR3, the DNA is TGTGCCAGCATGGGGGGGGCAGGGGATGCTTTCTTT. Translating it yields CASMGGAGDAFF.

The chain has TRBV6-6 and TRBJ2-2; D is unresolved. Deletions cut 7 bases from V and 7 bases from J, with 10 bases between. There are 12 residues in the CDR3. Looked up from germline, CDR1 is MNHNY and CDR2 is SVGAGI (reference sequence). CDR3 sequence reads: CASKSPVGELFF. In nucleotides, the CDR3 is TGTGCCAGCAAATCCCCGGTCGGGGAGCTGTTTTTT.

V is TRBV27 and J is TRBJ2-1; 9 nucleotides agree with TRBD2. The ends lost 7 bases at V and 0 bases at J; junction bases unmatched: 7. In germline, CDR1 is MNHEY, CDR2 SMNVEV (reference sequence). The CDR3 is made up of 16 amino acids. Written as DNA, the CDR3 is TGTGCCAGCAAGCGGGGGGCCCCTGGCTCCTACAATGAGCAGTTCTTC. Its protein is CASKRGAPGSYNEQFF.

The chain is built from TRBV7-2 and TRBJ1-6, with 7 bases matching TRBD1. Germline V CDR1 and CDR2: SGHTA, FQGNSA. Germline trimming cut 5 bases from V and 9 bases from J; bases unmatched to any gene: 1. The CDR3 sequence is 12 residues long. CDR3 protein: CASSHRGSPLHF. For the CDR3, the DNA is TGTGCCAGCAGCCACAGGGGTTCACCCCTCCACTTT.

The DNA of the CDR3 is TGTGCCAGCTCACCATTACAGGGGGCGGCTCTAGGAGCCAACGTCCTGACTTTC. Translated, it gives CASSPLQGAALGANVLTF. The chain has TRBV18 and TRBJ2-6, with TRBD1 identical over 9 bases. The trim removed 2 bases at V and 7 bases at J, leaving 12 bases unmatched. This CDR3 region has 18 residues. From germline, CDR1 is KGHSH and CDR2 LQKENI.

The chain employs TRBV29-1 and TRBJ2-2, with 7 bases lining up with TRBD2. Germline V gene data show CDR1 as SQVTM and CDR2 as ANQGSEA. With 4 bases clipped from V and 7 bases from J, the junction kept 3 bases outside the gene matches. The CDR3 contains 12 residues. In nucleotides, the CDR3 is TGCAGCGTTGCGGGGGGTTACGGGGAGCTGTTTTTT. Protein product: CSVAGGYGELFF.

The V call is TRBV9, the J call TRBJ2-1; D is perhaps TRBD2 (6 bases). Per the germline V gene, CDR1 is SGDLS and CDR2 is YYNGEE. Between the trimmed V and J ends, which lost 2 bases and 0 bases, there was a span of 15 bases. The CDR3 extends over 17 amino acids. CDR3 region: CASSVALAASSYNEQFF. The CDR3 region has the DNA TGTGCCAGCAGCGTCGCCTTAGCGGCCAGCTCCTACAATGAGCAGTTCTTC.

J is TRBJ1-3 and V is TRBV5-6; perhaps TRBD1 as D (5 bases). Trimming cost V 3 bases and J 0 bases, with 16 bases left between them. The CDR3 consists of 17 residues. Germline CDR1 and CDR2: SGHDT and YYEEEE. CDR3 in DNA: TGTGCCAGCAGCTCCGAACCCCGGGGGATCTCTGGAAACACCATATATTTT. Encoded protein: CASSSEPRGISGNTIYF.

By share of the sample, this clone is medium-sized. The chain has TRBV6-5 and TRBJ2-7, with D perhaps matching TRBD1 (6 bases). CDR3 length: 14 amino acids. The V gene lost 6 bases and the J gene lost 3 bases, with 15 bases spanning the gap. The germline V gene encodes CDR1 MNHEY and CDR2 SVGAGI. CDR3: CASSAGAFLYEQYF. For the CDR3, the DNA is TGTGCCAGCAGCGCAGGGGCATTTCTCTACGAGCAGTACTTC.

As DNA, the CDR3 is TGTGCCAGCAGCCCCGTTGGAAACACCATATATTTT. As protein: CASSPVGNTIYF. V usage is TRBV14 and J usage is TRBJ1-3; no clear D gene. The ends were cut back, 4 bases at V and 3 bases at J, with 4 bases in the middle. Germline V gives CDR1 SGHDN, CDR2 FVKESK. The CDR3 length is 12 residues.

The genes are TRBV5-4 and TRBJ2-3, with a weak D call TRBD2 (6 bases). V shed 4 bases and J shed 5 bases, with 17 bases lying between them. There are 15 residues in the CDR3. Germline CDR1 SGHNT, CDR2 YYREEE (reference sequence). Written as DNA, the CDR3 is TGTGCCAGCAGCACCGGGACTCAGATCGGAGATACGCAGTATTTT. Amino acid sequence: CASSTGTQIGDTQYF. Full variable domain (missing parts from reference TRBV5-4 and TRBJ2-3): ETGVTQSPTHLIKTRGQQVTLRCSSQSGHNTVSWYQQALGQGPQFIFQYYREEENGRGNFPPRFSGLQFPNYSSELNVNALELDDSALYLCASSTGTQIGDTQYFGPGTRLTVL.

The chain employs TRBV11-2 and TRBJ2-3; 12 bases are a match to TRBD2. The CDR3 contains 14 residues. V gave up 5 bases and J gave up 7 bases; unmatched junction bases: 4. Germline CDR1 is SGHAT and CDR2 is FQNNGV. This chain's CDR3 is CASSQLAGGYTQYF. CDR3 nucleotides: TGTGCCAGCAGCCAACTAGCGGGGGGTTATACGCAGTATTTT.

The chain links TRBV6-2 or TRBV6-3 to TRBJ2-2, with 11 bases fitting TRBD2. The CDR3 contains 15 residues. V was clipped by 6 bases and J by 5 bases; unmatched bases: 5. Germline V gene data show CDR1 as MNHEY and CDR2 as SVGEGT. In DNA, the CDR3 is TGTGCCAGCAGCTCCGGGACTAGCGGAACCGGGGAGCTGTTTTTT. Protein product: CASSSGTSGTGELFF.

A few counts support this clone. V gene TRBV2 combines with J gene TRBJ2-7; 8 nucleotides line up with TRBD2. Germline V gene data show CDR1 as SNHLY and CDR2 as FYNNEI. J gave up 5 bases and V 0 bases, and 12 bases lay outside the gene matches. CDR3 size: 17 residues. CDR3 sequence (DNA): TGTGCCAGCAGTGAAGCGGGAGCGGGGGACACGTTCGACGAGCAGTACTTC. Its translation is CASSEAGAGDTFDEQYF. The full variable domain, its missing parts supplied by reference TRBV2 and TRBJ2-7, is EPEVTQTPSHQVTQMGQEVILRCVPISNHLYFYWYRQILGQKVEFLVSFYNNEISEKSEIFDDQFSVERPDGSNFTLKIRSTKLEDSAMYFCASSEAGAGDTFDEQYFGPGTRLTVT.

The rearrangement uses TRBV28 and TRBJ1-6, with no clear D. This CDR3 has 14 amino acids. Germline-derived CDR1 and CDR2 are MDHEN and SYDVKM. The V end was cut by 2 bases, the J end by 9 bases, with 11 bases between. CDR3 sequence: CASSLGQEVSPLHF. The DNA for the CDR3 is TGTGCCAGCAGTTTAGGGCAGGAAGTTTCACCCCTCCACTTT.

The chain carries TRBV7-8 and TRBJ2-1; 8 nucleotides agree with TRBD1. The V gene end was trimmed by 6 bases and the J gene end by 2 bases; junction bases not matched to a gene: 9. The V gene's germline CDR1 is SGHVS and CDR2 FQNEAQ. This CDR3 spans 16 amino acids. The DNA of the CDR3 is TGTGCCAGCAGGGATCCGGGACAGGTAACCTACAATGAGCAGTTCTTC. This sequence encodes CASRDPGQVTYNEQFF.